A selection of T cell receptor beta chains follows, all from one sample in a study of T cells in Graves' hyperthyroidism and ophthalmopathy. TCRdb re-analysed the multiplex PCR reads in MiXCR, keeping a single row per CDR3 protein. Here the sample spans roughly 290,000 distinct CDR3 sequences, 17% being singletons. Specimen: blood. These receptors were taken from a woman aged 55-75 years with Graves' ophthalmopathy. The CDR3 runs from the conserved cysteine through the conserved F or W. The order of the fields is clone size, V gene, D gene, J gene, CDR3 protein, CDR3 DNA. D genes are given only for firm matches. Some rows have no size entry. The others give once, few or many, or a class for an expanded clone.

>few|TRBV7-2|-|TRBJ1-5
CASSLDTQRNQPQHF
TGTGCCAGCAGCTTAGATACCCAGAGAAATCAGCCCCAGCATTTT
>-|TRBV7-2|-|TRBJ2-5
CASSLGGVRETQYF
TGTGCCAGCAGCTTAGGAGGAGTGAGGGAGACCCAGTACTTC
>-|TRBV5-1|-|TRBJ1-4
CASSGLDNEKLFF
TGCGCCAGCAGTGGGCTGGATAATGAAAAACTGTTTTTT
>many|TRBV7-9|TRBD2|TRBJ2-7
CASSKLGGNYEQYF
TGTGCCAGCAGCAAACTGGGGGGGAACTACGAGCAGTACTTC
>many|TRBV20-1|TRBD2|TRBJ2-7
CSARQMGGGTSYEQYF
TGCAGTGCTAGGCAGATGGGCGGGGGGACCTCCTACGAGCAGTACTTC
>-|TRBV12-3/TRBV12-4|TRBD1|TRBJ1-5
CASSLGDSIGQPQHF
TGTGCCAGCAGTTTAGGGGACAGTATAGGTCAGCCCCAGCATTTT
>many|TRBV6-1|TRBD1|TRBJ1-5
CASSPRDRNQPQHF
TGTGCCAGCAGTCCCCGGGACAGAAATCAGCCCCAGCATTTT
>many|TRBV7-3|TRBD1|TRBJ2-7
CASSPGTGLSYEQYF
TGTGCCAGCAGTCCCGGGACAGGGCTTTCCTACGAGCAGTACTTC
>many|TRBV27|-|TRBJ2-1
CASSLIRDFSNEQFF
TGTGCCAGCAGTTTAATAAGGGACTTTTCTAATGAGCAGTTCTTC
>many|TRBV2|TRBD1|TRBJ1-5
CASMGQDNQPQHF
TGTGCCAGCATGGGACAGGACAATCAGCCCCAGCATTTT
>-|TRBV5-5|-|TRBJ1-1
CASSLVQFNTEAFF
TGTGCCAGCAGCTTGGTCCAGTTTAACACTGAAGCTTTCTTT
>many|TRBV12-3/TRBV12-4|-|TRBJ2-1
CASSLWNEQFF
TGTGCCAGCAGTTTGTGGAATGAGCAGTTCTTC
>many|TRBV3-2|-|TRBJ1-1
CASSQPSRAHPHYTEAFF
TGTGCCAGCAGCCAACCTTCTAGAGCCCACCCCCACTACACTGAAGCTTTCTTT
>many|TRBV7-9|-|TRBJ2-7
CASSARQLSEQYF
TGTGCCAGCAGCGCCAGACAGTTAAGCGAGCAGTACTTC
>many|TRBV3-1|-|TRBJ1-1
CASSRPGREAFF
TGTGCCAGCAGCCGTCCGGGACGGGAAGCTTTCTTT
>few|TRBV6-1|-|TRBJ2-2
CASSTSNGELFF
TGTGCCAGCAGTACGAGTAACGGGGAGCTGTTTTTT
>-|TRBV5-1|-|TRBJ2-2
CASEPGPGQTNTGELFF
TGCGCCAGCGAACCCGGCCCAGGTCAAACGAACACCGGGGAGCTGTTTTTT
>many|TRBV7-6|-|TRBJ2-7
CASSPRGDEQYF
TGTGCCAGCAGCCCGCGTGGCGACGAGCAGTACTTC
>-|TRBV6-5|-|TRBJ2-2
CASRDPRGGELFF
TGTGCCAGCAGAGACCCGAGGGGCGGGGAGCTGTTTTTT
>few|TRBV19|-|TRBJ1-6
CASRGQRNSPLHF
TGTGCCAGTCGTGGACAGAGAAATTCACCCCTCCACTTT
>many|TRBV5-8|TRBD1|TRBJ1-6
CASSSGQGWDSPLHF
TGTGCCAGCAGCTCCGGACAGGGGTGGGATTCACCCCTCCACTTT
>-|TRBV20-1|-|TRBJ2-1
CSPIEGGGNEQFF
TGCAGTCCTATTGAGGGAGGGGGTAATGAGCAGTTCTTC
>many|TRBV3-1|TRBD2|TRBJ2-7
CASSPLATSVYEQYF
TGTGCCAGCAGCCCGTTGGCGACTAGCGTCTACGAGCAGTACTTC
>many|TRBV6-6|-|TRBJ2-2
CASSYTMNTGELFF
TGTGCCAGCAGTTACACAATGAACACCGGGGAGCTGTTTTTT
>-|TRBV5-1|-|TRBJ2-5
CASSLGHETQYF
TGCGCCAGCAGCTTGGGACACGAGACCCAGTACTTC
>many|TRBV11-3|TRBD2|TRBJ2-1
CASSLYEGGSEQFF
TGTGCCAGCAGCTTATATGAAGGCGGGAGTGAGCAGTTCTTC
>-|TRBV20-1|TRBD2|TRBJ2-7
CSASRVGTSGVHYEQYF
TGCAGTGCTAGTCGCGTGGGGACTAGCGGGGTTCACTACGAGCAGTACTTC
>many|TRBV5-1|TRBD2|TRBJ2-3
CASSLGSSGITDTQYF
TGCGCCAGCAGCTTGGGGTCTAGCGGGATCACAGATACGCAGTATTTT
>-|TRBV18|-|TRBJ1-4
CASPPVSGFSNEKLFF
TGTGCCAGCCCACCTGTGTCAGGTTTTTCTAATGAAAAACTGTTTTTT
>-|TRBV27|TRBD2|TRBJ2-7
CASSHPTSSYEQYF
TGTGCCAGCAGTCATCCGACTAGCAGCTACGAGCAGTACTTC
>many|TRBV12-3/TRBV12-4|TRBD1|TRBJ1-1
CASSPPSTGGEGTEAFF
TGTGCCAGCAGTCCCCCCTCGACAGGGGGGGAGGGAACTGAAGCTTTCTTT
>-|TRBV6-2/TRBV6-3|-|TRBJ1-6
CASSYWKGFTLRNSPLHF
TGTGCCAGCAGTTACTGGAAGGGTTTTACCCTTCGTAATTCACCCCTCCACTTT
>many|TRBV20-1|-|TRBJ2-3
CSAHLTGRADTQYF
TGCAGTGCTCACTTGACAGGGAGGGCAGATACGCAGTATTTT
>many|TRBV20-1|TRBD1|TRBJ1-5
CSAERQGIGDQPQHF
TGCAGTGCTGAAAGACAGGGAATCGGCGATCAGCCCCAGCATTTT
>many|TRBV5-1|TRBD1|TRBJ2-7
CASSLTGASYEQYF
TGCGCCAGCAGCTTGACAGGGGCCTCCTACGAGCAGTACTTC
>many|TRBV6-1|-|TRBJ2-3
CASRSSQSTDTQYF
TGTGCCAGCAGATCTAGCCAGTCCACAGATACGCAGTATTTT
>few|TRBV11-1|-|TRBJ2-4
CASSRLGLAKNIQYF
TGTGCCAGCAGCCGTCTGGGGTTAGCCAAAAACATTCAGTACTTC
>few|TRBV3-1|TRBD2|TRBJ2-1
CASSQFRSGRVDYNEQFF
TGTGCCAGCAGCCAATTTCGTAGCGGGAGGGTCGATTACAATGAGCAGTTCTTC
>few|TRBV4-3|-|TRBJ2-7
CASSQVSSGHRSYEQYF
TGCGCCAGCAGCCAAGTCTCCTCGGGGCACCGCTCCTACGAGCAGTACTTC